This T cell receptor (beta chain) was identified in a study of cytomegalovirus exposure and HLA in healthy donors. Study-level findings and limits: Later findings reportedly placed an Asian-associated ancestry cluster below the approximately 620-donor mean for N-insertions.

The CDR3 loop spans 16 amino acids. Germline V CDR1 and CDR2: SGHRS, YFSETQ. J gave up 8 bases and V 0 bases, and 8 bases lay outside the gene matches. Turning to this clone: The antigen is not known.

Researchers ran the PCR with 60 Vbeta and 13 Jbeta primers. Here immunoSEQ multiplex PCR was the method, and the copy in TCRdb shows in-frame clones only, minus some. The sample contains some 210,000 clones, 75% to 80% of which appear only once. The chain joins TRBV5-1 to TRBJ2-2; 9 nucleotides line up with TRBD1. The clonotype was recovered from a woman in her 30s in good health and CMV-seropositive. Sequencing used PBMCs. CDR3 sequence reads: CASSLAPGTGPGELFF. The DNA of the CDR3 is TGCGCCAGCAGCTTGGCCCCCGGGACAGGGCCTGGGGAGCTGTTTTTT.